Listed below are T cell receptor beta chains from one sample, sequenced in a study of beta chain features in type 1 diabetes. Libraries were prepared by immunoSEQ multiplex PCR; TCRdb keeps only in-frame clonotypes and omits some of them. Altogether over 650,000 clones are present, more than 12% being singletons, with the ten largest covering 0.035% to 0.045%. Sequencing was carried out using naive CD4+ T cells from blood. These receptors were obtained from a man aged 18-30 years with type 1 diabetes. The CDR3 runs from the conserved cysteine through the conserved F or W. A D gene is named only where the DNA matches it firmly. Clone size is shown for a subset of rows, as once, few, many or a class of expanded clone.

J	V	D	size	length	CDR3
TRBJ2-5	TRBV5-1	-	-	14	CASRLPDGQETQYF
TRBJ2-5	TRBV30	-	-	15	CAWSVGPGNQETQYF
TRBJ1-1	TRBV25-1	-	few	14	CASSGIGSGTEAFF
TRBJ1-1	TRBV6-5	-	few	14	CASSLGSPGTEAFF
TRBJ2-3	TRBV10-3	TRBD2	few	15	CAISESSGGTDTQYF
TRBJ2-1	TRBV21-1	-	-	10	CAGTIRLQFF
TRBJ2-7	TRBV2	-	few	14	CASRPTGANVEQYF
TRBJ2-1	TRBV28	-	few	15	CASSLRLGTYNEQFF
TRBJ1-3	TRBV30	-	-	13	CAWRGYSGNTIYF
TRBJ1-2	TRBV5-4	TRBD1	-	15	CASSSRDRGPYGYTF
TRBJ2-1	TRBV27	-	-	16	CASSPYSGALYNEQFF
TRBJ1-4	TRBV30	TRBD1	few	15	CAWSVMGTVGQKLFF
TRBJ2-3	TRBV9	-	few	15	CASSVGVQLRDTQYF
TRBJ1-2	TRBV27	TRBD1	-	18	CASSLDGTAKHGRHGYTF
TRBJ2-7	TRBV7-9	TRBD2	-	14	CASSYNGRVYEQYF
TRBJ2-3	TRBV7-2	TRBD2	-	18	CASSSTRVAGGRADTQYF
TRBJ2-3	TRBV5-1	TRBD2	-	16	CASSYGTSVGTDTQYF
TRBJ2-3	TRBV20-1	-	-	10	CSAGTDTQYF
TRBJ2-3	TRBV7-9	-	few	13	CASSLLGGDTQYF
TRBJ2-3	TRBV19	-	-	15	CASSKRTPSTDTQYF
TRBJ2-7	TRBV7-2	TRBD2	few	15	CASSGTSGSSYEQYF
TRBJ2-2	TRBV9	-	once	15	CASSVEASNTGELFF